This TCR beta chain was found in a study of T cell responses to AZD1222 COVID-19 vaccine. As to this clone: Its antigen is as yet unknown.

The protocol was immunoSEQ multiplex PCR, while the TCRdb copy is restricted to in-frame clones and leaves out a portion. This table has over 120,000 clones, roughly 87% appearing once. Findings and caveats of the study: The CD4 TCRs associated with vaccination extended across spike and predominated at 160-218 and 743-854. Repertoires were obtained only post-peak T cell response. Mostly white British, mostly female donors; authors suggested clonal diversity may be underestimated. Spike-specific TCR repertoires showed rising breadth and depth after two AZD1222 doses.

V lost 5 bases and J 3 bases, leaving 5 bases between the germline ends. CDR3 size: 12 residues. Germline CDR1 is MNHEY and CDR2 is SMNVEV (reference sequence). Sequencing used peripheral blood, obtained 28 days after the second AZD1222 dose. This sequence originates from an adult who received the AZD1222 COVID-19 vaccine. V usage is TRBV27 and J usage is TRBJ1-5; D is undetermined. CDR3 DNA: TGTGCCAGCAGTACGACCAATCAGCCCCAGCATTTT. This gives the protein CASSTTNQPQHF.